The next 5 T cell receptor beta chains were all read from a single sample in a study of blood T cell repertoires in COVID-19 (dated by TCRdb to 2018 to 2020). The library was generated by the immunoSEQ multiplex PCR assay. What TCRdb holds here is the immuneACCESS table cut down to in-frame rearrangements. Part of the clones is not present; checked against another copy, under half of the missing clones reflect an unresolved V gene, and the others are unexplained. The sample table lists some 70,000 clones, 80% of them with a count of one. Approximately 12% of the sample is in the top ten clones. Sequenced: peripheral blood. These receptors came from a human donor in a cohort sampled during active COVID-19.

The chain employs TRBV20-1 and TRBJ2-7; TRBD2 matches at 9 bases. The length of the CDR3 is 13 residues. Trimming removed 3 bases from V and 5 bases from J; junction bases left unmatched: 5. CDR1 DFQATT and CDR2 SNEGSKA come from the germline V gene (reference sequence). Here the CDR3 DNA reads TGCAGTGCTAGTGGGCGGGGGGGGCACGAGCAGTACTTC. This gives the protein CSASGRGGHEQYF.

This clone has only a few counts. The chain links TRBV19 to TRBJ2-3; possibly TRBD2 for D (7 bases). V gave up 6 bases and J gave up 5 bases, with 15 bases separating them. CDR3 length equals 14 residues. In germline, CDR1 is LNHDA, CDR2 SQIVND (reference sequence). DNA for the CDR3: TGTGCCAGTAGACAACAGGGAGGGGTAGATACGCAGTATTTT. Translated, it gives CASRQQGGVDTQYF.

A few counts support this clone. The chain couples TRBV3-1 (or the pseudogene TRBV3-2) to TRBJ1-3; maybe TRBD1 (5 bases). The V end was cut by 5 bases, the J end by 1 base, with 9 bases between. The V gene's germline CDR1 is LGHDT and CDR2 YNNKEL (reference sequence). The CDR3 runs 14 residues. CDR3 loop: CASSNTGSGNTIYF. In DNA, the CDR3 is TGTGCCAGCAGCAATACAGGTTCTGGAAACACCATATATTTT.

This clone was picked up one time. The chain joins TRBV5-8 to TRBJ1-6; D may be TRBD1 (6 bases). The CDR3 runs to 18 residues. The germline gives CDR1 SGHTS, CDR2 YDEGEE. V was clipped by 1 base and J by 7 bases, with 21 bases between them. The CDR3: CASSLPTYGGRRNSPLHF. The CDR3 DNA reads TGTGCCAGCAGCTTGCCCACCTATGGGGGCCGTCGAAATTCACCCCTCCACTTT.

This clone has a handful of counts. V is TRBV2 and J is TRBJ1-5, with 7 bases matching TRBD1. The V segment lost 1 base and the J segment 2 bases; nucleotides outside the gene matches: 2. This CDR3 contains 15 residues. CDR1 is SNHLY and CDR2 is FYNNEI in the germline V gene. The CDR3 spells CASSEETGGNQPQHF. Here the CDR3 DNA reads TGTGCCAGCAGTGAAGAAACAGGGGGCAATCAGCCCCAGCATTTT.